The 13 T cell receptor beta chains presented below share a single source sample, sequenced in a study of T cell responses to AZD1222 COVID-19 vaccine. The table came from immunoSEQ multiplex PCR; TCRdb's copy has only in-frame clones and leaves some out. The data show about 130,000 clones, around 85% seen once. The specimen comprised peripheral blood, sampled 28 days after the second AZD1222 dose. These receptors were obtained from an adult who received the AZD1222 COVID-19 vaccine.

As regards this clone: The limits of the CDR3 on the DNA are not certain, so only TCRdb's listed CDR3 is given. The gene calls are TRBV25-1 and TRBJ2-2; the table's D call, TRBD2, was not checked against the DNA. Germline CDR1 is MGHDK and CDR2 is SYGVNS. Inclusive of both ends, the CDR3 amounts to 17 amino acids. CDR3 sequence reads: CASSDFGPEGSTGELFF.

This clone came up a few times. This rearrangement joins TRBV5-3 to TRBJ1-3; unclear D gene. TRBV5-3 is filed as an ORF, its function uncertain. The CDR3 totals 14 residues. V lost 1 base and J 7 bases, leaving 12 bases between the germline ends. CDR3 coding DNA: TGTGCCAGAAGCTTGACGGGTCCCTTGAACACCATATATTTT. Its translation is CARSLTGPLNTIYF.

The CDR3 bases are TGTGCCATCAGGGACGACAGGGGCCTAACCTACGAGCAGTACTTC. Its protein is CAIRDDRGLTYEQYF. The V and J genes are TRBV10-3 and TRBJ2-7; 8 positions match TRBD1. The CDR3 is made up of 15 amino acids. CDR1 is ENHRY, CDR2 SYGVKD, per germline. The trim removed 6 bases at V and 2 bases at J, leaving 9 bases unmatched.

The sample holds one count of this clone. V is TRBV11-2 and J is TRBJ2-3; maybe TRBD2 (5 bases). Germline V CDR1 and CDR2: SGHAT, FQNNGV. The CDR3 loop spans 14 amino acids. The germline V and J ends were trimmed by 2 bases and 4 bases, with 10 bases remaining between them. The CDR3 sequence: CASSLWGAPDTQYF. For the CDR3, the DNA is TGTGCCAGCAGCTTATGGGGAGCACCAGATACGCAGTATTTT.

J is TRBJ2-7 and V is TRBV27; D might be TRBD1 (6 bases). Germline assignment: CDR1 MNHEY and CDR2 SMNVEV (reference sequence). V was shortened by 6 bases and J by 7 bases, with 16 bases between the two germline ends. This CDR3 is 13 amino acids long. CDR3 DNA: TGTGCCAGCAGCTTAGGGGGTTTTGGGGAGCAGTACTTC. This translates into CASSLGGFGEQYF.

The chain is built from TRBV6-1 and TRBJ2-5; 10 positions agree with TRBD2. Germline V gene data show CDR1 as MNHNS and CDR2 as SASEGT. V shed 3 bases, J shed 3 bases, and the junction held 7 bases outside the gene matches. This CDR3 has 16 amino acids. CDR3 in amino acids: CASSETLLAGKETQYF. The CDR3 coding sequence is TGTGCCAGCAGTGAGACCCTACTAGCGGGGAAAGAGACCCAGTACTTC.

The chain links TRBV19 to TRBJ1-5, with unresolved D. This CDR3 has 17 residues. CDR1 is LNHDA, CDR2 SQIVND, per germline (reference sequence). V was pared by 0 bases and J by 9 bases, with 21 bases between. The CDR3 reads CASSIDRETFSPTPQHF. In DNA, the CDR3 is TGTGCCAGTAGTATAGATCGGGAGACATTTTCACCCACGCCCCAGCATTTT. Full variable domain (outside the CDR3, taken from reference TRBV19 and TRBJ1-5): DGGITQSPKYLFRKEGQNVTLSCEQNLNHDAMYWYRQDPGQGLRLIYYSQIVNDFQKGDIAEGYSVSREKKESFPLTVTSAQKNPTAFYLCASSIDRETFSPTPQHFGDGTRLSIL.

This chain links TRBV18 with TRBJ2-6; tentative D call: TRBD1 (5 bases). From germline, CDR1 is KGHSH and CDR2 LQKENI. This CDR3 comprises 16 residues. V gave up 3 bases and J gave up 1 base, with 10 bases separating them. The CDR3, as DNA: TGTGCCAGCTCACCGTCGACAGCATCTGGGGCCAACGTCCTGACTTTC. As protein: CASSPSTASGANVLTF.

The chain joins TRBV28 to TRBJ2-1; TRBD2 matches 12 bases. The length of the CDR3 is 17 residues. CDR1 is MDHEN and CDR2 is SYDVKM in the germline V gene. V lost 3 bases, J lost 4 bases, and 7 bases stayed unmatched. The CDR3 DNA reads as TGTGCCAGCAGTTTTCCTCCTAGCGGGGGGGTTTACAATGAGCAGTTCTTC. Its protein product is CASSFPPSGGVYNEQFF.

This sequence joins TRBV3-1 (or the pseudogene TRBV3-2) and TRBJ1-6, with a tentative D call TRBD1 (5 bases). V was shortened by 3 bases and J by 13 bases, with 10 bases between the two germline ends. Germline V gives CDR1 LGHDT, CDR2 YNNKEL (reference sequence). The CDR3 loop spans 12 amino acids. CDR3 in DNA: TGTGCCAGCAGCCACACGGACAAGCCCCTCCACTTT. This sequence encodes CASSHTDKPLHF.

The CDR3 sequence: CASSLPARQLAGVRQETQYF. Here the CDR3 DNA reads TGCGCCAGCAGCCTTCCCGCCCGCCAGTTAGCGGGGGTTCGCCAAGAGACCCAGTACTTC. The chain couples TRBV4-1 to TRBJ2-5; TRBD2 matches 9 bases. Germline V gives CDR1 MGHRA, CDR2 YSYEKL. V shed 4 bases, J shed 1 base, and the junction held 19 bases outside the gene matches. The CDR3 runs to 20 residues.

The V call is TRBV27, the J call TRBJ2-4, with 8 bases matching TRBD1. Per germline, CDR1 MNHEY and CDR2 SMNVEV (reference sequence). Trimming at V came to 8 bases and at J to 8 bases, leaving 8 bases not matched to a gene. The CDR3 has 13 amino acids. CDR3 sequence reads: CASSHRGVDIQYF. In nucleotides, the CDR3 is TGTGCCAGCTCGCACAGGGGGGTGGACATTCAGTACTTC.

CDR3 bases: TGCAGCGTTGCCGGTCAAAAGGGAGGAAAACTGTTTTTT. Translated, it gives CSVAGQKGGKLFF. This chain uses TRBV29-1 with TRBJ1-4; D gene uncertain. Trimming cost V 4 bases and J 10 bases, with 16 bases left between them. The CDR3 loop spans 13 amino acids. Germline V gives CDR1 SQVTM, CDR2 ANQGSEA.